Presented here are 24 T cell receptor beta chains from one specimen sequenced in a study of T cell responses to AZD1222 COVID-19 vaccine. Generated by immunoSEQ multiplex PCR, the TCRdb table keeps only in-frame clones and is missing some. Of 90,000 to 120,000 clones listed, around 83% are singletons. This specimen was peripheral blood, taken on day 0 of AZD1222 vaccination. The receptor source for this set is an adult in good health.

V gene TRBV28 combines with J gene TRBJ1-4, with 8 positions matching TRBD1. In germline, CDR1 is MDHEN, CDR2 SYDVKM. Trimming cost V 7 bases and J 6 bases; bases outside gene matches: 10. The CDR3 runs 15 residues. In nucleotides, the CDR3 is TGTGCCAGCATCGACGGTGGGACAGGTTATGAAAAACTGTTTTTT. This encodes CASIDGGTGYEKLFF.

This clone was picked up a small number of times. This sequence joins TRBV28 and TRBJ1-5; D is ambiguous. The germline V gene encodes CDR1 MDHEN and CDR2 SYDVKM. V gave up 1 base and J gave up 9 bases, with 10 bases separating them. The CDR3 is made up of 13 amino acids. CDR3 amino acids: CASSLLDPRPQHF. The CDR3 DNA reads TGTGCCAGCAGTTTATTAGACCCCCGGCCCCAGCATTTT.

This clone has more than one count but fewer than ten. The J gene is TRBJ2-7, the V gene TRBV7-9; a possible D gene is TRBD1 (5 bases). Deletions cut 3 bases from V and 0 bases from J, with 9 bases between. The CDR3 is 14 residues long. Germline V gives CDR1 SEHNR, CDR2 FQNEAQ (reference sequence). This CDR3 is CASSFKGNSYEQYF. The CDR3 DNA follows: TGTGCCAGCAGCTTTAAGGGGAACTCCTACGAGCAGTACTTC. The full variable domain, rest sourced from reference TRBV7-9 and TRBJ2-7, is DTGVSQNPRHKITKRGQNVTFRCDPISEHNRLYWYRQTLGQGPEFLTYFQNEAQLEKSRLLSDRFSAERPKGSFSTLEIQRTEQGDSAMYLCASSFKGNSYEQYFGPGTRLTVT.

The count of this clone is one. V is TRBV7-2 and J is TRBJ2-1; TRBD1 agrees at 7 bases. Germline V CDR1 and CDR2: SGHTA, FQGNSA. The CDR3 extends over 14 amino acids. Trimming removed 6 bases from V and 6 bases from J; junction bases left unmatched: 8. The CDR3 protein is CASSRQGGANEQFF. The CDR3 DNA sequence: TGTGCCAGCAGTCGACAGGGCGGCGCCAATGAGCAGTTCTTC.

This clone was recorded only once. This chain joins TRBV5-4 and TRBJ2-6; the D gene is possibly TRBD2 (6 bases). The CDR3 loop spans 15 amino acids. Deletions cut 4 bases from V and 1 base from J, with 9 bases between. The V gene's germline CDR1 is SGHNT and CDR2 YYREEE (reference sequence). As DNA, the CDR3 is TGTGCCAGCAGCGCGGGGCAGTCTGGGGCCAACGTCCTGACTTTC. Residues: CASSAGQSGANVLTF.

The CDR3 region has the DNA TGTGCCAGCTCACCACCGTCGACGGCCAGCAATCAGCCCCAGCATTTT. Its translation: CASSPPSTASNQPQHF. The rearrangement links TRBV18 to TRBJ1-5; D is unresolved. The germline CDR1 and CDR2 sequences are KGHSH and LQKENI. There are 16 residues in the CDR3. Trimming stripped 0 bases from V and 1 base from J, with 10 bases between. The whole variable domain, remainder taken from reference TRBV18 and TRBJ1-5, is NAGVMQNPRHLVRRRGQEARLRCSPMKGHSHVYWYRQLPEEGLKFMVYLQKENIIDESGMPKERFSAEFPKEGPSILRIQQVVRGDSAAYFCASSPPSTASNQPQHFGDGTRLSIL.

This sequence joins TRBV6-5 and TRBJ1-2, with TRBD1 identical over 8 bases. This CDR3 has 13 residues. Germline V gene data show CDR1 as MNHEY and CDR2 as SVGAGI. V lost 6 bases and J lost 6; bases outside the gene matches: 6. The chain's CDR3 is CASRETGVDGYTF. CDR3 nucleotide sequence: TGTGCCAGCAGAGAGACAGGGGTCGATGGCTACACCTTC.

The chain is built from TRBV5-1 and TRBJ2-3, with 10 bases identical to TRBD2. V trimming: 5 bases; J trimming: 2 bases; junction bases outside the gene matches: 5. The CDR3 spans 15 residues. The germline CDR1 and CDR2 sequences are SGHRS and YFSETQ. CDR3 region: CASRKLAGYTDTQYF. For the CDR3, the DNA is TGCGCCAGCAGGAAACTAGCGGGGTACACAGATACGCAGTATTTT.

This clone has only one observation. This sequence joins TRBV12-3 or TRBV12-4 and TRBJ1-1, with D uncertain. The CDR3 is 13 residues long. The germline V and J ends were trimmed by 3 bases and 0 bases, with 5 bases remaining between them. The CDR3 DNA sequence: TGTGCCAGCAGTTTGGGCTTGAACACTGAAGCTTTCTTT. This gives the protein CASSLGLNTEAFF.

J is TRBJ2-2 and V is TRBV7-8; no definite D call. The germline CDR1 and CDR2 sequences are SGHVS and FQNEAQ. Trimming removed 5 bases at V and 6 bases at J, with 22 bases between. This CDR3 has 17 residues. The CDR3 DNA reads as TGTGCCAGCAGCCCGCGGACCCGACCTGGATTAGCCGGGGAGCTGTTTTTT. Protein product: CASSPRTRPGLAGELFF. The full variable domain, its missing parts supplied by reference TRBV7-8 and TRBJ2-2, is GAGVSQSPRYKVAKRGQDVALRCDPISGHVSLFWYQQALGQGPEFLTYFQNEAQLDKSGLPSDRFFAERPEGSVSTLKIQRTQQEDSAVYLCASSPRTRPGLAGELFFGEGSRLTVL.

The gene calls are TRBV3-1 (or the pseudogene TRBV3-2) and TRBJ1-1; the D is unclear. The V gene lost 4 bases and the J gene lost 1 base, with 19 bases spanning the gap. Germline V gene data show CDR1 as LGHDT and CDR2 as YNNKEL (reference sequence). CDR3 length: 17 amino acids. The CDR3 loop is CASSLGTAPRKNTEAFF. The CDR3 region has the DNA TGTGCCAGCAGCCTCGGCACAGCCCCGAGGAAGAACACTGAAGCTTTCTTT.

The CDR3 protein is CASSSGTGSISANEKLFF. In DNA, the CDR3 is TGTGCCAGCAGCTCCGGGACAGGGAGTATTTCGGCTAATGAAAAACTGTTTTTT. V and J are TRBV7-9 and TRBJ1-4; 9 nucleotides line up with TRBD1. CDR3 length equals 18 residues. CDR1 and CDR2 from the germline V gene are SEHNR and FQNEAQ (reference sequence). V shed 4 bases and J 3 bases; nucleotides not matched to a gene: 12.

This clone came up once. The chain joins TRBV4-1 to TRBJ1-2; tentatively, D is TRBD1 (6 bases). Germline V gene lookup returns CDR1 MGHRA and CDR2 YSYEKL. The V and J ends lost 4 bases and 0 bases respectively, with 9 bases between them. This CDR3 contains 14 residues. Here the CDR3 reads CASSPWTANYGYTF. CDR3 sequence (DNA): TGCGCCAGCAGCCCGTGGACAGCTAACTATGGCTACACCTTC.

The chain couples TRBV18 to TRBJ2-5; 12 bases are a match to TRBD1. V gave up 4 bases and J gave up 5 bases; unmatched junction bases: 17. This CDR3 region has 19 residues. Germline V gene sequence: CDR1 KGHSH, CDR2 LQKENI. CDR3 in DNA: TGTGCCAGCTCACGAACTGGGACCGGGACAGGGGGCCGAGGGGAGACCCAGTACTTC. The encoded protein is CASSRTGTGTGGRGETQYF.

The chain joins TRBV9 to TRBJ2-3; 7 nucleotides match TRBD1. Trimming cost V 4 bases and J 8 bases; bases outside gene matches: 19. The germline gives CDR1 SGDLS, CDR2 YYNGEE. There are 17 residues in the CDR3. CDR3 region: CASSPSRDSQGLGTQYF. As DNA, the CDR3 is TGTGCCAGCAGCCCCTCCCGGGACAGCCAAGGGCTTGGTACGCAGTATTTT.

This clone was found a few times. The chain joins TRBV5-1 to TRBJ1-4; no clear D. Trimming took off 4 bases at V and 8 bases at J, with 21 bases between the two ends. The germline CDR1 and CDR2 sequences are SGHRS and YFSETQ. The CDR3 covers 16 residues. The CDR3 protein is CASSLLGSAVKEKLFF. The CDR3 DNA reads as TGCGCCAGCAGCCTGTTAGGGTCAGCGGTTAAGGAAAAACTGTTTTTT.

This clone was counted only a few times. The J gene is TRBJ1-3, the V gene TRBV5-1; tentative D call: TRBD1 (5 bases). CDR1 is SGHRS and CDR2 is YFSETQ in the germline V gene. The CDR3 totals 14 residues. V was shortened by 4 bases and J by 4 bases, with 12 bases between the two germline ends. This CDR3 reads CASSTGTGGNTIYF. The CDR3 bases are TGCGCCAGCAGCACCGGGACGGGAGGAAACACCATATATTTT.

The CDR3 spells CSVSGGGGNQPQHF. The CDR3 nucleotides are TGCAGCGTTTCCGGGGGAGGGGGGAATCAGCCCCAGCATTTT. The V gene is TRBV29-1, the J gene TRBJ1-5; D is possibly TRBD1 (6 bases). The CDR3 has 14 residues. The germline gives CDR1 SQVTM, CDR2 ANQGSEA. V was cut by 5 bases and J by 4 bases, with 15 bases left in between. Variable domain in full (rest from reference TRBV29-1 and TRBJ1-5): SAVISQKPSRDICQRGTSLTIQCQVDSQVTMMFWYRQQPGQSLTLIATANQGSEATYESGFVIDKFPISRPNLTFSTLTVSNMSPEDSSIYLCSVSGGGGNQPQHFGDGTRLSIL.

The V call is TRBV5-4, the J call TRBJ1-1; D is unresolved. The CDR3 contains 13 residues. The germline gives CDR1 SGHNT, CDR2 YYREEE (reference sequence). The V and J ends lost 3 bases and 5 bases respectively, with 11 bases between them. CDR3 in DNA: TGTGCCAGCAGCTGGCCCCTGGGGACTGAAGCTTTCTTT. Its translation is CASSWPLGTEAFF.

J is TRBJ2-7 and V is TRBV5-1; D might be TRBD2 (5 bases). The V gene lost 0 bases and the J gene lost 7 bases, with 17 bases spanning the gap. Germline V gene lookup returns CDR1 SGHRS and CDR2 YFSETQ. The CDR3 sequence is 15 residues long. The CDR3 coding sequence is TGCGCCAGCAGCTTGGGCCCAGCGACTACGAGAGAGCAGTACTTC. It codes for CASSLGPATTREQYF.

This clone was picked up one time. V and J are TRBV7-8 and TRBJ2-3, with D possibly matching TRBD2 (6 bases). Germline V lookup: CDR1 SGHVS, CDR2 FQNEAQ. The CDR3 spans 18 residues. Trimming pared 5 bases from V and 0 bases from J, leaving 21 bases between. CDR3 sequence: CASSLGLPMYSSTDTQYF. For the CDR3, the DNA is TGTGCCAGCAGCCTCGGACTACCAATGTATTCTAGCACAGATACGCAGTATTTT.

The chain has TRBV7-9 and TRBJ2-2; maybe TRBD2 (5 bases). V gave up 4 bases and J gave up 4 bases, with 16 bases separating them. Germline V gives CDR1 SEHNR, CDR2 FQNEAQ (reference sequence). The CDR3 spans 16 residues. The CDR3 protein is CASSSGGAVLTGELFF. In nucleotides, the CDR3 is TGTGCCAGCAGCTCAGGAGGCGCAGTCCTCACCGGGGAGCTGTTTTTT. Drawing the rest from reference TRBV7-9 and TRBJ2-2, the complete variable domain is DTGVSQNPRHKITKRGQNVTFRCDPISEHNRLYWYRQTLGQGPEFLTYFQNEAQLEKSRLLSDRFSAERPKGSFSTLEIQRTEQGDSAMYLCASSSGGAVLTGELFFGEGSRLTVL.

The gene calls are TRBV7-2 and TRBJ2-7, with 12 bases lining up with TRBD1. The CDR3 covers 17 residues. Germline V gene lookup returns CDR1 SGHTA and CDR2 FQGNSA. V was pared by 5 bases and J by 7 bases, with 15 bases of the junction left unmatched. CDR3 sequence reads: CASSPAPGQGASWEQYF. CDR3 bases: TGTGCCAGCAGCCCTGCACCGGGACAGGGGGCAAGTTGGGAGCAGTACTTC.

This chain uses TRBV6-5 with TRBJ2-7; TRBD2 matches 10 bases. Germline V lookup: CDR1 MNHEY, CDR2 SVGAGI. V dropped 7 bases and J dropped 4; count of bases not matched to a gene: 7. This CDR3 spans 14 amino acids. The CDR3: CASIRTSGQYEQYF. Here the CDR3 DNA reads TGTGCCAGCATCCGGACTAGCGGCCAGTACGAGCAGTACTTC.